This is a list of T cell receptor beta chains from one sample in a study of identical twins. Using its own MiXCR run on the 5' RACE reads, TCRdb lists one record per CDR3 protein. The repertoire holds fewer than 250,000 distinct CDR3 sequences, with roughly 10% as singletons. The sample comprised memory (CD45RO+) T cells sorted from blood. These receptors were obtained from a woman aged 18-29 years in good health. Each CDR3 is given without its conserved first and last residue.

v_gene: TRBV7-2; j_gene: TRBJ2-3; CDR3aa: ASSNRGVYTDTQY
v_gene: TRBV12-3/TRBV12-4; j_gene: TRBJ1-5; CDR3aa: ASSSFRDINQPQH
v_gene: TRBV20-1; j_gene: TRBJ2-5; CDR3aa: SASPGSGRTETHY
v_gene: TRBV29-1; j_gene: TRBJ2-5; CDR3aa: SVESSGRETQY
v_gene: TRBV11-2; j_gene: TRBJ1-4; CDR3aa: ASSSGPGNEKLF
v_gene: TRBV7-9; j_gene: TRBJ2-7; CDR3aa: ASSLPRPTGHEQY
v_gene: TRBV20-1; j_gene: TRBJ2-3; CDR3aa: SARFPTTDTQY
v_gene: TRBV5-6; j_gene: TRBJ2-1; CDR3aa: ASSLAKRSSYNEQF
v_gene: TRBV5-1; j_gene: TRBJ2-1; CDR3aa: ASSFQGLGSYNEQF
v_gene: TRBV7-2; j_gene: TRBJ2-3; CDR3aa: ASSPGTGTDTQY
v_gene: TRBV2; j_gene: TRBJ1-6; CDR3aa: ASSGNSNSPLH
v_gene: TRBV3-1; j_gene: TRBJ2-3; CDR3aa: ASSPTGLDTQY
v_gene: TRBV20-1; j_gene: TRBJ2-5; CDR3aa: SARGLAGGKETQY
v_gene: TRBV20-1; j_gene: TRBJ2-3; CDR3aa: SASGLAGDTQY
v_gene: TRBV6-1; j_gene: TRBJ1-4; CDR3aa: ASSWGGGEKLF
v_gene: TRBV5-1; j_gene: TRBJ2-3; CDR3aa: ASSLGQGGADTQY